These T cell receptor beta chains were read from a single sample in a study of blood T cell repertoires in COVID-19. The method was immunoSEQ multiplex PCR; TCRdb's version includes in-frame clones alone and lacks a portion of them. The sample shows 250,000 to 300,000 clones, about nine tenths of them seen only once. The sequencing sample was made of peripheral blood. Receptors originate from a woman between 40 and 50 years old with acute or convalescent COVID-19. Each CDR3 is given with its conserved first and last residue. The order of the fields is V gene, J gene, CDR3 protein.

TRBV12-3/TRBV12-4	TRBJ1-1	CASSLDRSTEAFF
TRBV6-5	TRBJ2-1	CAAYRSGGSYNEQFF
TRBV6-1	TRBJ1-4	CASSEGSWQRRVGKLFF
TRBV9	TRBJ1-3	CASSVGGIGNTIYF
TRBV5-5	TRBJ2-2	CASSPPGAGRFRTGELFF
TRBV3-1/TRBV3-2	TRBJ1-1	CASSQRGGEAFF
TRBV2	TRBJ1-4	CASTDRRSNEKLFF
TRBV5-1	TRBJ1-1	CASSLVGSTEAFF
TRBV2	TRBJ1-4	CASSAIGATNEKLFF
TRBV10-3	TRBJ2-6	CAIMVSDGANVLTF
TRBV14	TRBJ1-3	CASSPPPPRRVRNTIYF
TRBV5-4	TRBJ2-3	CASSSPTSGAGTDTQYF
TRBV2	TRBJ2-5	CASSSPGQAIQETQYF
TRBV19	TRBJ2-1	CASSIVGGGGSYNEQFF
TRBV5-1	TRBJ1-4	CASSLWDRAQSNEKLFF
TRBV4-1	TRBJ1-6	CASSQASGQSNSPLHF
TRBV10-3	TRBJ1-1	CAISSRPQGQDEAFF
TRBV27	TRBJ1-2	CASSLSPGQGALAGYTF
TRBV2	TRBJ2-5	CASSWQGAETQYF
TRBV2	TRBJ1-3	CASSGGDANSGNTIYF
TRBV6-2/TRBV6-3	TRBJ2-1	CASSYSDRGQQFF
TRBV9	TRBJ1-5	CASSAFPSNQPQHF
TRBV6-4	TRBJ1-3	CASSPPVDSSSGNTIYF
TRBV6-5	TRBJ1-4	CASNRLRNEKLFF
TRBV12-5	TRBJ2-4	CASVPGGVAKNIQYF
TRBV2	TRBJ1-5	CASRGSGNQPQHF
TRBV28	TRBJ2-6	CARGGAGGESYGANVLTF